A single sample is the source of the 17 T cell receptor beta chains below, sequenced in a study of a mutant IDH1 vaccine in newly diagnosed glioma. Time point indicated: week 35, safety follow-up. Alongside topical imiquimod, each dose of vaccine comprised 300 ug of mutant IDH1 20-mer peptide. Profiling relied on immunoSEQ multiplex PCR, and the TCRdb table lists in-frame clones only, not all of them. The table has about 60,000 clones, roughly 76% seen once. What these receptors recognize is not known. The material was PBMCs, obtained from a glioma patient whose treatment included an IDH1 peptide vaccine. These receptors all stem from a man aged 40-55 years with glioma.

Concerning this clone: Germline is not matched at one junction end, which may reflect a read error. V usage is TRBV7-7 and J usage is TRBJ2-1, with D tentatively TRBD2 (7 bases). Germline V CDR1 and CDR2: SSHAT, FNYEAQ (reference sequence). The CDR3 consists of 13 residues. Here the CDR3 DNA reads TGTGCTAGCAGCTCATACAGGGAGGGTGAGCAGTTCTTC. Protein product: CASSSYREGEQFF. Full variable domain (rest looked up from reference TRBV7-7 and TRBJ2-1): GAGVSQSPRYKVTKRGQDVTLRCDPISSHATLYWYQQALGQGPEFLTYFNYEAQPDKSGLPSDRFSAERPEGSISTLTIQRTEQRDSAMYRCASSSYREGEQFFGPGTRLTVL.

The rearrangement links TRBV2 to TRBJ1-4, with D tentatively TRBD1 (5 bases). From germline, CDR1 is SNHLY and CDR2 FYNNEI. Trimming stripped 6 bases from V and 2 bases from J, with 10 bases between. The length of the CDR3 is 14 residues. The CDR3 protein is CASSAGFTNEKLFF. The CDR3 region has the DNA TGTGCCAGCAGCGCAGGGTTCACTAATGAAAAACTGTTTTTT.

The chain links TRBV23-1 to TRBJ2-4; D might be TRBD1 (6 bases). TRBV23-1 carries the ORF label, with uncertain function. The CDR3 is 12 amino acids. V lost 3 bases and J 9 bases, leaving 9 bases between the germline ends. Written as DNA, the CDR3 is TGCGCCAGCAGTCATCGCAGGGGCATTCAGTACTTC. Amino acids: CASSHRRGIQYF.

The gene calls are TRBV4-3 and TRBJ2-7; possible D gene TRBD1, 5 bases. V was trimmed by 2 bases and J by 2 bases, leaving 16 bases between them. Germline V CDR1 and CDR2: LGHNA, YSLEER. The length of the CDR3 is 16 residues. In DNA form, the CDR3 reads TGCGCCAGCAGCCAATCTTCAGGGATACTGCCCTACGAGCAGTACTTC. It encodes CASSQSSGILPYEQYF.

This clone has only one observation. The CDR3 DNA is TGTGCCACAGGACTAGCGGGAACCACGAACACCGGGGAGCTGTTTTTT. Its protein is CATGLAGTTNTGELFF. The chain carries TRBV19 and TRBJ2-2; the match to TRBD2 covers 12 bases. The V gene's germline CDR1 is LNHDA and CDR2 SQIVND (reference sequence). With 10 bases clipped from V and 0 bases from J, the junction kept 6 bases outside the gene matches. The CDR3 sequence is 16 residues long.

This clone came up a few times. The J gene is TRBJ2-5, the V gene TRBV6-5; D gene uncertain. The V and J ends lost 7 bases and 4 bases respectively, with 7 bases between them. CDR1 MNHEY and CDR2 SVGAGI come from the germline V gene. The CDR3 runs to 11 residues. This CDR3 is CASTEGETQYF. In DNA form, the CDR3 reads TGTGCCAGCACCGAAGGAGAGACCCAGTACTTC.

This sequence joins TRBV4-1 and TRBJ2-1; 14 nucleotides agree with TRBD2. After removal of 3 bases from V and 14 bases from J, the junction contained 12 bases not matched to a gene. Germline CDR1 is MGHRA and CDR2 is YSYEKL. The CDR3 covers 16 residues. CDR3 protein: CASSQSGTSGSFGEFF. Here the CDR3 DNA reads TGCGCCAGCAGCCAGAGTGGGACTAGCGGGAGTTTTGGGGAGTTCTTC.

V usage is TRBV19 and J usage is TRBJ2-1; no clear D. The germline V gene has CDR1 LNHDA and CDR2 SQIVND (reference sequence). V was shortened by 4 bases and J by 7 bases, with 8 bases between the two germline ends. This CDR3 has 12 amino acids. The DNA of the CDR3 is TGTGCCAGTAGTACGGACGTGAATGAGCAGTTCTTC. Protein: CASSTDVNEQFF.

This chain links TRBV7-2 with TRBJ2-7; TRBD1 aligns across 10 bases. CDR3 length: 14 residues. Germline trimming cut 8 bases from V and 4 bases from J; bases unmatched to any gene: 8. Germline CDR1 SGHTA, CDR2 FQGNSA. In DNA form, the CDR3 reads TGTGCCAGCGTCTTCGGACAGGGGGTATACGAGCAGTACTTC. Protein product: CASVFGQGVYEQYF.

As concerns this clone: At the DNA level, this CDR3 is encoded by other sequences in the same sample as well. CDR3 sequence: CASSLTGAYEQYF. In DNA form, the CDR3 reads TGTGCCAGCAGTTTAACCGGGGCCTACGAGCAGTACTTC. J is TRBJ2-7 and V is TRBV27; D may be TRBD2 (5 bases). V lost 2 bases and J lost 2, with 7 bases in between. The CDR3 spans 13 residues. CDR1 is MNHEY, CDR2 SMNVEV, per germline (reference sequence).

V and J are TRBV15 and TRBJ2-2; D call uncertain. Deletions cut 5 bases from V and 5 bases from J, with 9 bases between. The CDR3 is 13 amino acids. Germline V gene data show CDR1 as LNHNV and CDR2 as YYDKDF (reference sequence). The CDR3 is CATSPLRTGELFF. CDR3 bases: TGTGCCACCAGCCCGTTACGAACCGGGGAGCTGTTTTTT.

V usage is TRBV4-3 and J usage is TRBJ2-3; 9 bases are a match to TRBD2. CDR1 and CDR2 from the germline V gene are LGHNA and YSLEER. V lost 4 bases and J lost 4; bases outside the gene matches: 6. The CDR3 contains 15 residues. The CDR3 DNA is TGCGCCAGCAGCCGGGATAGCGGGAGACCAGATACGCAGTATTTT. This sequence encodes CASSRDSGRPDTQYF.

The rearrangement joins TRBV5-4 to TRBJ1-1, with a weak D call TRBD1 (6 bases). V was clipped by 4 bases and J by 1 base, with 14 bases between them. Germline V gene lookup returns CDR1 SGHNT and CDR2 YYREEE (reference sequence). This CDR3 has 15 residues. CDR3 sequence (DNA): TGTGCCAGCAGCCTCCGGACAGTCCCGAACACTGAAGCTTTCTTT. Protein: CASSLRTVPNTEAFF.

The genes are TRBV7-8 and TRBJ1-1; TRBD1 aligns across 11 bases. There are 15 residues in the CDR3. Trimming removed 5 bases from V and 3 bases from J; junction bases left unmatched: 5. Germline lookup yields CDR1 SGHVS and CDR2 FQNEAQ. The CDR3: CASSPGTGGYTEAFF. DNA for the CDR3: TGTGCCAGCAGCCCCGGGACAGGGGGATACACTGAAGCTTTCTTT.

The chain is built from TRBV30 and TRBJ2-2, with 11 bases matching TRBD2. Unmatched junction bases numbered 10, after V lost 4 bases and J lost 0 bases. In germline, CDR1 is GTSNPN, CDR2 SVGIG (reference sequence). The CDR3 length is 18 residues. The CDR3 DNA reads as TGTGCCTGGACCCAAAGCCTACTAGCGGGGGCGAACACCGGGGAGCTGTTTTTT. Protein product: CAWTQSLLAGANTGELFF.

CDR3 loop: CASSFRLGTSGGETQYF. For the CDR3, the DNA is TGTGCCAGCAGCTTCCGACTAGGGACTAGCGGGGGGGAGACCCAGTACTTC. The chain carries TRBV7-9 and TRBJ2-5; 15 positions agree with TRBD2. CDR1 and CDR2 (germline): SEHNR, FQNEAQ (reference sequence). The trim removed 3 bases at V and 5 bases at J, leaving 7 bases unmatched. The CDR3 totals 17 residues.

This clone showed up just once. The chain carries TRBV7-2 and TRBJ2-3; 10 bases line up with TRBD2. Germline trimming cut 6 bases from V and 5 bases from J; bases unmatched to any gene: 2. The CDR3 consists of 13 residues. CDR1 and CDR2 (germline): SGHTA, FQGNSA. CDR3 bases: TGTGCCAGCAGGGCTAGCGGGGGAGATACGCAGTATTTT. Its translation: CASRASGGDTQYF.